A single sample is the source of the 20 T cell receptor beta chains below, sequenced in a study of immune heterogeneity within non-small cell lung tumors. Multiplex PCR amplified the TCR beta CDR3 region. Its first round ran for 10 to 11 cycles with 32 V and 13 J primers. TCRdb fed the multiplex PCR reads into MiXCR, producing one record per CDR3 protein. The repertoire holds tens of thousands of distinct CDR3 sequences, with 25% to 35% as singletons. Genomic DNA from bulk tumor acted as the template, and 450 to 700 ng was loaded per sample. Several biopsies were spaced far apart within each primary tumor and obtained as surgery took place. The patients were newly diagnosed with non-small cell lung cancer, had not been treated, and had curative surgery. Material for sequencing was lung tumor tissue. These receptors came from a man aged 40-55 years with non-small cell lung cancer.

This clonotype was counted ten times or more. The CDR3 DNA follows: TGTGCCAGCAGTTTAAGTGGGGAACAAAACTCTGGAAACACCATATATTTT. This codes for CASSLSGEQNSGNTIYF. The gene calls are TRBV12-3 or TRBV12-4 and TRBJ1-3; D gene unclear. Trimming took off 2 bases at V and 0 bases at J, with 14 bases between the two ends. The CDR3 contains 17 residues.

CDR3: CASSLEGTGGFYEQFF. The CDR3 DNA follows: TGTGCCAGCAGCTTAGAAGGGACAGGGGGCTTCTATGAGCAGTTCTTC. V is TRBV11-3 and J is TRBJ2-1; 12 positions match TRBD1. CDR1 and CDR2 (germline): SGHNT, YENEEA. V lost 0 bases, J lost 8 bases, and 5 bases stayed unmatched. The CDR3 length is 16 residues.

This clonotype qualifies as medium-sized. CDR3 in DNA: TGTGCCAGCAATCCTCTTTCGGGACAGGGGGAACAGTACTTC. Encoded protein: CASNPLSGQGEQYF. V is TRBV27 and J is TRBJ2-7, with TRBD1 identical over 11 bases. V lost 7 bases, J lost 10 bases, and 12 bases stayed unmatched. The CDR3 has 14 residues. Germline V gene data show CDR1 as MNHEY and CDR2 as SMNVEV (reference sequence).

Worth noting for this clonotype: The junction and the germline gene differ at one end; a read error may be behind it. This chain connects TRBV9 to TRBJ1-3; D is unclear. The CDR3 consists of 12 residues. Per the germline V gene, CDR1 is SGDLS and CDR2 is YYNGEE. CDR3 in amino acids: CASSPTGNTLYF. The CDR3 nucleotides read TGTGCCAGCAGCCCCACGGGCAACACCTTATATTTT.

The chain combines TRBV12-3 or TRBV12-4 with TRBJ2-4; D might be TRBD1 or TRBD2, each matching 5 bases. This CDR3 has 14 amino acids. Trimming removed 7 bases from V and 5 bases from J, with 15 bases in between. CDR3 protein: CASKGRRGENIQYF. CDR3 nucleotide sequence: TGTGCCAGCAAAGGACGTAGAGGGGAAAACATTCAGTACTTC.

In this sample, this clonotype turned up many times. The chain recombines TRBV12-3 or TRBV12-4 with TRBJ2-1; perhaps TRBD2 as D (6 bases). The CDR3 contains 13 residues. The ends were cut back, 3 bases at V and 9 bases at J, with 12 bases in the middle. The CDR3 DNA is TGTGCCAGCAGTTTTCGGCGGGAAAGTGAGCAGTTCTTC. Translated: CASSFRRESEQFF.

This clonotype occurred many times. The V gene is TRBV4-1, the J gene TRBJ2-1; 10 bases match TRBD2. The CDR3 runs 19 residues. Germline CDR1 MGHRA, CDR2 YSYEKL. The V segment lost 0 bases and the J segment 4 bases; nucleotides outside the gene matches: 12. CDR3 sequence (DNA): TGCGCCAGCAGCCAAGAAGCCTCCCGAGCTAGCGGGGGATACAATGAGCAGTTCTTC. Protein: CASSQEASRASGGYNEQFF.

This clonotype was counted at least ten times. The V call is TRBV6-2 or TRBV6-3, the J call TRBJ2-5, with 9 bases matching TRBD1. The V gene's germline CDR1 is MNHEY and CDR2 SVGEGT. V shed 6 bases and J 5 bases; nucleotides not matched to a gene: 10. The CDR3 runs to 15 residues. CDR3 DNA sequence: TGTGCCAGCAGACGACGAAGGACAGGGGCCGAGACCCAGTACTTC. It specifies CASRRRRTGAETQYF.

This clonotype is medium-sized in the sample. CDR3 coding DNA: TGTGCCAGCAGTTCCTGGACAAGGAGGTCCGAGCAGTACTTC. This sequence encodes CASSSWTRRSEQYF. J is TRBJ2-7 and V is TRBV12-3 or TRBV12-4; D possibly matches TRBD1 or TRBD2 (5 bases each). CDR3 length equals 14 residues. V was pared by 4 bases and J by 6 bases, with 16 bases between.

The chain is built from TRBV11-2 and TRBJ1-3, with TRBD1 matching 7 bases. The length of the CDR3 is 14 residues. CDR1 is SGHAT and CDR2 is FQNNGV in the germline V gene. Trimming removed 0 bases from V and 9 bases from J; junction bases left unmatched: 5. CDR3 bases: TGTGCCAGCAGCTTAGACAGGGGGGGTAGCACCATATATTTT. Protein: CASSLDRGGSTIYF. Drawing the rest from reference TRBV11-2 and TRBJ1-3, the complete variable domain is EAGVAQSPRYKIIEKRQSVAFWCNPISGHATLYWYQQILGQGPKLLIQFQNNGVVDDSQLPKDRFSAERLKGVDSTLKIQPAKLEDSAVYLCASSLDRGGSTIYFGEGSWLTVV.

Only a few counts were recorded for this clonotype. The CDR3 nucleotides are TGCGCCAGCACTTATCAGGGAGCGTCCTACAATGAGCAGTTCTTC. Translation: CASTYQGASYNEQFF. V usage is TRBV5-1 and J usage is TRBJ2-1; the D gene could be TRBD1 or TRBD2 (5 bases each). The germline CDR1 and CDR2 sequences are SGHRS and YFSETQ. The V gene lost 6 bases and the J gene lost 1 base, with 14 bases spanning the gap. CDR3 length: 15 amino acids.

As to this clonotype: One end of the junction is discordant with germline, which a read error may explain. The chain joins TRBV28 to TRBJ2-3; 10 bases fit TRBD1. The CDR3 runs to 16 residues. Per the germline V gene, CDR1 is MDHEN and CDR2 is SYDVKM. The chain's CDR3 is CAIGGQGEFRTDMQYF. CDR3 nucleotide sequence: TGTGCCATCGGAGGACAGGGGGAGTTCCGCACAGATATGCAGTATTTT.

This clonotype showed up many times. V usage is TRBV5-1 and J usage is TRBJ2-7; D perhaps matches TRBD2 (5 bases). The CDR3 totals 14 residues. V lost 3 bases, J lost 5 bases, and 15 bases lay in between. Germline CDR1 SGHRS, CDR2 YFSETQ. CDR3 coding DNA: TGCGCCAGCAGCTCCCGGCGGGCTGGGAACGAGCAGTACTTC. Translating it yields CASSSRRAGNEQYF.

This chain links TRBV11-2 with TRBJ2-2; no clear D. This CDR3 has 17 residues. Germline V lookup: CDR1 SGHAT, CDR2 FQNNGV. Trimming removed 1 base at V and 7 bases at J, with 19 bases between. CDR3 coding DNA: TGTGCCAGCAGCTTAGGGTCGGCATGGCGAAAGCTCGGGGAGCTGTTTTTT. It specifies CASSLGSAWRKLGELFF. The whole variable domain, remainder taken from reference TRBV11-2 and TRBJ2-2, is EAGVAQSPRYKIIEKRQSVAFWCNPISGHATLYWYQQILGQGPKLLIQFQNNGVVDDSQLPKDRFSAERLKGVDSTLKIQPAKLEDSAVYLCASSLGSAWRKLGELFFGEGSRLTVL.

As to this clonotype: This clone may be a read error of a much larger clone one base away. J is TRBJ2-3 and V is TRBV19; no firm D call. The CDR3 sequence is 15 residues long. CDR1 is LNHDA and CDR2 is SQIVND in the germline V gene (reference sequence). CDR3 sequence: CASSIQRPGIDTQCF. As DNA, the CDR3 is TGTGCCAGTAGTATACAGAGGCCGGGCATCGATACGCAGTGTTTT.

As for this clonotype: This may be a read error: a much more frequent sequence differs by one nucleotide. V and J are TRBV11-2 and TRBJ2-1; 8 positions match TRBD2. This CDR3 is built from 15 residues. V shed 5 bases, J shed 6 bases, and the junction held 9 bases outside the gene matches. Germline V gives CDR1 SGHAT, CDR2 FQNNGV. The CDR3 DNA reads as TGTGCCAGCAGCCCCCGACTAGCGATGAGCAATGAGCAGTTCTTC. This codes for CASSPRLAMSNEQFF.

About this clonotype itself: With a much larger clone just one base away, this may be a read error. This rearrangement joins TRBV6-2 or TRBV6-3 to TRBJ2-3; D call uncertain. Per germline, CDR1 MNHEY and CDR2 SVGEGT. CDR3 length: 13 amino acids. The V and J ends lost 8 bases and 2 bases respectively, with 11 bases between them. CDR3 nucleotides: TGTGCCAGCTTTAAGGGCTACACAGATACGCAGTATTTT. It encodes CASFKGYTDTQYF.

This clonotype has a count of ten or more. The J gene is TRBJ2-5, the V gene TRBV5-1; D is possibly TRBD1 (6 bases). Trimming pared 2 bases from V and 3 bases from J, leaving 11 bases between. Germline CDR1 and CDR2: SGHRS and YFSETQ. This CDR3 has 14 amino acids. CDR3 sequence: CASSLQWTEETQYF. The CDR3 region has the DNA TGCGCCAGCAGCTTACAATGGACAGAAGAGACCCAGTACTTC.

This clonotype was counted many times. The gene calls are TRBV10-3 and TRBJ2-3; D ambiguous. Germline CDR1 is ENHRY and CDR2 is SYGVKD. The germline V and J ends were trimmed by 6 bases and 4 bases, with 8 bases remaining between them. This CDR3 contains 12 residues. The CDR3 loop is CAIRGDSDTQYF. The CDR3 DNA reads TGTGCCATCAGGGGCGACTCAGATACGCAGTATTTT.

This clonotype appeared once. This may be a read error, as it is one base from a much larger clone. V and J are TRBV28 and TRBJ2-1, with a weak D call TRBD2 (6 bases). Germline assignment: CDR1 MDHEN and CDR2 SYDVKM. The CDR3 covers 14 residues. CDR3 sequence (DNA): TGTGCCAGCAGTTCGGGAGTCTCCTACAATAAGCAGTTCTTC. This codes for CASSSGVSYNKQFF.